The 26 T cell receptor beta chains below come from one sample, sequenced in a study of graft-versus-host responses after intestinal transplantation. Intraepithelial lymphocytes and lamina propria lymphocytes were released through processing of graft tissue. Here immunoSEQ multiplex PCR was the method, and the copy in TCRdb shows in-frame clones only, minus some. In the table there are some 7,100 clones, approximately 72% of which are singletons. The source material was ileum tissue, sampled roughly 230 days after intestinal transplant. The receptors shown here come from a human patient who received an intestinal transplant, so some T cells may come from the graft donor.

The chain carries TRBV30 and TRBJ1-1; TRBD1 might be the D (6 bases). The CDR3 covers 15 residues. V was trimmed by 3 bases and J by 5 bases, leaving 19 bases between them. In germline, CDR1 is GTSNPN, CDR2 SVGIG (reference sequence). CDR3 coding DNA: TGTGCCTGGAGCGCAATGGGGGGGCGATGGACTGAAGCTTTCTTT. This sequence encodes CAWSAMGGRWTEAFF.

The genes are TRBV5-1 and TRBJ2-7, with 14 bases matching TRBD2. With 2 bases clipped from V and 6 bases from J, the junction kept 7 bases outside the gene matches. The germline V gene encodes CDR1 SGHRS and CDR2 YFSETQ. The CDR3 contains 16 residues. In nucleotides, the CDR3 is TGCGCCAGCAGCTTATTGGGGACTAGCGGGAGTAGCGAGCAGTACTTC. Residues: CASSLLGTSGSSEQYF.

The chain carries TRBV18 and TRBJ2-7, with TRBD1 as a possible D gene (6 bases). The V and J ends lost 3 bases and 2 bases respectively, with 8 bases between them. This CDR3 spans 13 amino acids. Looked up from germline, CDR1 is KGHSH and CDR2 is LQKENI. The CDR3 nucleotides are TGTGCCAGCTCACCCGGACAGACCTACGAGCAGTACTTC. This codes for CASSPGQTYEQYF.

The rearrangement uses TRBV5-6 and TRBJ2-7; maybe TRBD2 (6 bases). Germline V gene sequence: CDR1 SGHDT, CDR2 YYEEEE. The CDR3 totals 13 residues. The V end lost 0 bases, the J end lost 2 bases, and 6 bases lay between the germline ends. This CDR3 reads CASSLGTTYEQYF. The DNA for the CDR3 is TGTGCCAGCAGCTTGGGGACTACCTACGAGCAGTACTTC.

The CDR3 DNA reads as TGTGCCAGCAGCCCAGGGGGACAAAAGGGGCAGCCCCAGCATTTT. Translation gives CASSPGGQKGQPQHF. This rearrangement joins TRBV11-2 to TRBJ1-5; TRBD1 matches at 7 bases. CDR3 length equals 15 residues. Germline trimming cut 5 bases from V and 7 bases from J; bases unmatched to any gene: 11. CDR1 and CDR2 from the germline V gene are SGHAT and FQNNGV.

As DNA, the CDR3 is TGTGCCAGTAATGACAGGGGGAACACTGAAGCTTTCTTT. Translated: CASNDRGNTEAFF. The V call is TRBV19, the J call TRBJ1-1, with 8 positions matching TRBD1. Trimming removed 7 bases from V and 1 base from J; junction bases left unmatched: 2. Germline-derived CDR1 and CDR2 are LNHDA and SQIVND (reference sequence). The CDR3 spans 13 residues. The full variable domain, rest sourced from reference TRBV19 and TRBJ1-1, is DGGITQSPKYLFRKEGQNVTLSCEQNLNHDAMYWYRQDPGQGLRLIYYSQIVNDFQKGDIAEGYSVSREKKESFPLTVTSAQKNPTAFYLCASNDRGNTEAFFGQGTRLTVV.

The genes are TRBV6-1 and TRBJ1-2; possibly TRBD1 for D (6 bases). V lost 6 bases to trimming and J lost 1 base, with 15 bases between them. The CDR3 runs 15 residues. Germline CDR1 reads MNHNS; CDR2 reads SASEGT. Written as DNA, the CDR3 is TGTGCCAGCAGACCCGGACAGCCCCTTAACTATGGCTACACCTTC. It translates to CASRPGQPLNYGYTF.

This chain uses TRBV27 with TRBJ2-1, with 12 positions matching TRBD2. The trim removed 5 bases at V and 9 bases at J, leaving 11 bases unmatched. The CDR3 contains 16 residues. CDR1 MNHEY and CDR2 SMNVEV come from the germline V gene (reference sequence). The chain's CDR3 is CASSDTTSGSLSEQFF. For the CDR3, the DNA is TGTGCCAGCAGTGACACGACTAGCGGGAGTTTAAGTGAGCAGTTCTTC.

This clone was counted a few times. The chain employs TRBV29-1 and TRBJ2-3; TRBD1 matches at 8 bases. CDR3 length: 16 amino acids. Germline V gives CDR1 SQVTM, CDR2 ANQGSEA. V shed 0 bases, J shed 2 bases, and the junction held 7 bases outside the gene matches. The CDR3 here is CSVEDYQGAITDTQYF. Here the CDR3 DNA reads TGCAGCGTTGAAGATTACCAGGGGGCAATCACAGATACGCAGTATTTT.

The CDR3 DNA reads as TGTGCCAGCAGCTTGATGGCAGGGGGGACTGAAAAACTGTTTTTT. Its translation is CASSLMAGGTEKLFF. The V and J genes are TRBV5-5 and TRBJ1-4, with 7 bases lining up with TRBD1. The CDR3 is 15 residues long. V lost 1 base to trimming and J lost 7 bases; unmatched junction nucleotides: 7. Germline V lookup: CDR1 SGHKS, CDR2 YYEKEE (reference sequence).

The chain combines TRBV5-6 with TRBJ2-7; no clear D. The CDR3 covers 13 residues. Per the germline V gene, CDR1 is SGHDT and CDR2 is YYEEEE. With 1 base removed from V and 0 bases from J, the gap between germline ends came to 5 bases. The DNA of the CDR3 is TGTGCCAGCAGCTTGTCCAACTCCTACGAGCAGTACTTC. Translated: CASSLSNSYEQYF.

This clone came up a few times. The chain uses TRBV10-3 and TRBJ1-1; D is unresolved. V gave up 2 bases and J gave up 3 bases, with 7 bases separating them. Germline values: CDR1 ENHRY, CDR2 SYGVKD. This CDR3 is 13 amino acids long. CDR3 region: CAISEQVDTEAFF. Here the CDR3 DNA reads TGTGCCATCAGTGAGCAGGTGGACACTGAAGCTTTCTTT.

This chain uses TRBV6-6 with TRBJ1-5; the match to TRBD1 covers 7 bases. Germline V gene lookup returns CDR1 MNHNY and CDR2 SVGAGI (reference sequence). The CDR3 is made up of 14 amino acids. Losses at the gene ends were 6 bases for V and 2 bases for J; bases not matched to a gene: 4. The CDR3 coding sequence is TGTGCCAGCAGCTACACAGGGGGCAATCAGCCCCAGCATTTT. This sequence encodes CASSYTGGNQPQHF.

This chain connects TRBV5-1 to TRBJ2-3, with 11 bases that match TRBD2. Germline CDR1 reads SGHRS; CDR2 reads YFSETQ. The CDR3 has 15 residues. With V trimmed by 0 bases and J by 6 bases, 3 bases remained unmatched. The CDR3 region is CASSLELAGADTQYF. The CDR3 DNA is TGCGCCAGCAGCTTGGAACTAGCGGGAGCCGATACGCAGTATTTT.

This chain joins TRBV29-1 and TRBJ2-7; 13 bases line up with TRBD2. Germline lookup yields CDR1 SQVTM and CDR2 ANQGSEA. Unmatched junction bases numbered 5, after V lost 3 bases and J lost 0 bases. This CDR3 has 16 amino acids. The CDR3 DNA sequence: TGCAGCGTTGATGGACTAGCGGGGGTAAGCTCCTACGAGCAGTACTTC. Amino acid sequence: CSVDGLAGVSSYEQYF.

The CDR3 loop reads CASSNPGQGVYQETQYF. The DNA of the CDR3 is TGTGCCAGCAGCAACCCGGGACAGGGGGTGTACCAAGAGACCCAGTACTTC. The chain is built from TRBV21-1 and TRBJ2-5; the D call in the table, TRBD1, was not verified against the DNA. TRBV21-1 counts as a pseudogene. The CDR3 runs 17 residues.

The V gene is TRBV6-9, the J gene TRBJ1-1; 8 nucleotides match TRBD1. This CDR3 is 16 amino acids long. Germline CDR1 and CDR2: MNHGY and SVAAGI. V dropped 3 bases and J dropped 4; count of bases not matched to a gene: 10. The chain's CDR3 is CASSYNQGAGITEAFF. The CDR3 DNA reads as TGTGCCAGCAGTTACAATCAGGGGGCGGGAATCACTGAAGCTTTCTTT.

This clone has just a few counts. The chain recombines TRBV5-6 with TRBJ1-1, with TRBD1 identical over 7 bases. The CDR3 covers 16 residues. Germline V lookup: CDR1 SGHDT, CDR2 YYEEEE. J gave up 1 base and V 4 bases, and 10 bases lay outside the gene matches. CDR3 sequence reads: CASSPFWDRKNTEAFF. The CDR3 bases are TGTGCCAGCAGCCCTTTTTGGGACAGAAAGAACACTGAAGCTTTCTTT.

This clone has more than one count but fewer than ten. The chain links TRBV5-6 to TRBJ1-2; D unclear. This CDR3 has 15 residues. V was shortened by 1 base and J by 4 bases, with 14 bases between the two germline ends. Germline-derived CDR1 and CDR2 are SGHDT and YYEEEE. The CDR3 DNA is TGTGCCAGCAGCTTGCGGGAAAGTGGTAGCTATGGCTACACCTTC. Translated: CASSLRESGSYGYTF. The full variable domain, rest sourced from reference TRBV5-6 and TRBJ1-2, is DAGVTQSPTHLIKTRGQQVTLRCSPKSGHDTVSWYQQALGQGPQFIFQYYEEEERQRGNFPDRFSGHQFPNYSSELNVNALLLGDSALYLCASSLRESGSYGYTFGSGTRLTVV.

In DNA, the CDR3 is TGTGCCAGTACCCGGGGACAGGGGAATGGCTACACCTTC. Protein: CASTRGQGNGYTF. The V and J genes are TRBV19 and TRBJ1-2; 10 nucleotides align to TRBD1. In germline, CDR1 is LNHDA, CDR2 SQIVND (reference sequence). With 7 bases clipped from V and 6 bases from J, the junction kept 5 bases outside the gene matches. This CDR3 has 13 amino acids.

The rearrangement uses TRBV7-6 and TRBJ2-7; TRBD2 might be the D (5 bases). With 2 bases removed from V and 3 bases from J, the gap between germline ends came to 11 bases. Germline loops: CDR1 SGHVS, CDR2 FNYEAQ. The CDR3 spans 14 residues. For the CDR3, the DNA is TGTGCCAGCAGCTTAACAGAGGGCAACTACGAGCAGTACTTC. It specifies CASSLTEGNYEQYF.

This chain uses TRBV5-5 with TRBJ2-3; 8 bases are a match to TRBD1. The CDR3 runs to 16 residues. V dropped 0 bases and J dropped 3; count of bases not matched to a gene: 6. Per germline, CDR1 SGHKS and CDR2 YYEKEE (reference sequence). CDR3 protein: CASSLGDRGGTDTQYF. CDR3 nucleotides: TGTGCCAGCAGCTTGGGAGACAGGGGTGGAACAGATACGCAGTATTTT.

The chain combines TRBV11-2 with TRBJ2-2, with D possibly TRBD2 on 6 matching bases. The CDR3 is 14 residues long. Germline CDR1 reads SGHAT; CDR2 reads FQNNGV. Deletions cut 4 bases from V and 8 bases from J, with 14 bases between. The CDR3: CASSSFIAGGELFF. CDR3 nucleotides: TGTGCCAGCAGCTCATTCATCGCGGGGGGGGAGCTGTTTTTT.

This clone is termed medium-sized. The chain combines TRBV18 with TRBJ2-7; perhaps TRBD1 as D (6 bases). Trimming stripped 6 bases from V and 6 bases from J, with 18 bases between. The CDR3 sequence is 14 residues long. Per germline, CDR1 KGHSH and CDR2 LQKENI. The CDR3: CASSLSGQGREQYF. The CDR3 DNA reads TGTGCCAGCTCCCTCTCTGGTCAGGGGCGCGAGCAGTACTTC.

This clone has only one observation. The chain carries TRBV7-9 and TRBJ2-5, with 7 bases identical to TRBD1. The CDR3 totals 15 residues. Trimming removed 1 base from V and 4 bases from J; junction bases left unmatched: 6. In germline, CDR1 is SEHNR, CDR2 FQNEAQ (reference sequence). The chain's CDR3 is CASSLGTPGGETQYF. CDR3 nucleotides: TGTGCCAGCAGCTTAGGGACTCCAGGGGGAGAGACCCAGTACTTC.

V gene TRBV5-4 combines with J gene TRBJ2-5; D ambiguous. V was pared by 0 bases and J by 3 bases, with 3 bases between. The CDR3 runs 12 residues. Germline assignment: CDR1 SGHNT and CDR2 YYREEE (reference sequence). CDR3 amino acids: CASSLAEETQYF. The DNA for the CDR3 is TGTGCCAGCAGCTTGGCCGAAGAGACCCAGTACTTC.